One and the same sample provided the 7 T cell receptor beta chains below, sequenced in a study of cytotoxic CD8 clonotypes in ibrutinib-treated CLL. Clones were sequenced by immunoSEQ multiplex PCR, and TCRdb holds only the in-frame ones, with some missing. The sample records about 130,000 clones, 80% to 85% being singletons. Material: PBMCs, obtained after 24 months of ibrutinib treatment. The receptor source for this set is a human donor with chronic lymphocytic leukemia.

The CDR3 DNA is TGTGCCAGCAGCTCTTCGACAGGGGGAGGGAGTGGCTACACCTTC. Amino acid sequence: CASSSSTGGGSGYTF. The chain carries TRBV7-2 and TRBJ1-2; 9 bases line up with TRBD1. The CDR3 length is 15 residues. J lost 7 bases, V lost 4 bases, and 10 bases had no gene match. The germline V gene encodes CDR1 SGHTA and CDR2 FQGNSA.

This chain links TRBV4-1 with TRBJ1-1; a weak D match, TRBD1 (6 bases). Trimming took off 4 bases at V and 5 bases at J, with 17 bases between the two ends. CDR1 and CDR2 from the germline V gene are MGHRA and YSYEKL. This CDR3 is built from 15 residues. CDR3 in DNA: TGCGCCAGCAGCCTCCCCATCCCGGGGGCTACTGAAGCTTTCTTT. Translated, it gives CASSLPIPGATEAFF.

The V gene is TRBV6-5, the J gene TRBJ1-4; D call uncertain. The V end lost 5 bases, the J end lost 7 bases, and 14 bases lay between the germline ends. Per the germline V gene, CDR1 is MNHEY and CDR2 is SVGAGI. The CDR3 has 14 amino acids. CDR3 region: CASSPGARSEKLFF. CDR3 in DNA: TGTGCCAGCAGTCCCGGTGCGAGGAGTGAAAAACTGTTTTTT.

Written as DNA, the CDR3 is TGTGCCAGCAGCTTGGGTGGCACCACAGATACGCAGTATTTT. Encoded protein: CASSLGGTTDTQYF. The chain employs TRBV5-4 and TRBJ2-3; D not certain. This CDR3 comprises 14 residues. Trimming stripped 0 bases from V and 2 bases from J, with 7 bases between. CDR1 is SGHNT, CDR2 YYREEE, per germline (reference sequence). The full variable domain, its missing parts supplied by reference TRBV5-4 and TRBJ2-3, is ETGVTQSPTHLIKTRGQQVTLRCSSQSGHNTVSWYQQALGQGPQFIFQYYREEENGRGNFPPRFSGLQFPNYSSELNVNALELDDSALYLCASSLGGTTDTQYFGPGTRLTVL.

CDR3 DNA sequence: TGTGCCAGCAGTTCCCGGACCAACCTCCAAGAGACCCAGTACTTC. Translated: CASSSRTNLQETQYF. V is TRBV28 and J is TRBJ2-5; D unclear. The V gene's germline CDR1 is MDHEN and CDR2 SYDVKM. The V and J ends lost 4 bases and 1 base respectively, with 13 bases between them. This CDR3 has 15 amino acids.

The genes are TRBV5-3 and TRBJ1-2, with D perhaps TRBD1 (5 bases). TRBV5-3 is marked as an open reading frame, function uncertain. V was clipped by 4 bases and J by 0 bases, with 13 bases between them. The CDR3 totals 15 residues. The CDR3 DNA is TGTGCCAGAAGCGAACCACGGGACGCTAACTATGGCTACACCTTC. It yields the protein CARSEPRDANYGYTF.

This clone was recorded once. The chain joins TRBV4-1 to TRBJ2-7; no clear D. The CDR3 spans 12 residues. Per germline, CDR1 MGHRA and CDR2 YSYEKL. V lost 0 bases and J 1 base, leaving 1 base between the germline ends. The CDR3 reads CASSQDSYEQYF. DNA for the CDR3: TGCGCCAGCAGCCAAGATTCCTACGAGCAGTACTTC.